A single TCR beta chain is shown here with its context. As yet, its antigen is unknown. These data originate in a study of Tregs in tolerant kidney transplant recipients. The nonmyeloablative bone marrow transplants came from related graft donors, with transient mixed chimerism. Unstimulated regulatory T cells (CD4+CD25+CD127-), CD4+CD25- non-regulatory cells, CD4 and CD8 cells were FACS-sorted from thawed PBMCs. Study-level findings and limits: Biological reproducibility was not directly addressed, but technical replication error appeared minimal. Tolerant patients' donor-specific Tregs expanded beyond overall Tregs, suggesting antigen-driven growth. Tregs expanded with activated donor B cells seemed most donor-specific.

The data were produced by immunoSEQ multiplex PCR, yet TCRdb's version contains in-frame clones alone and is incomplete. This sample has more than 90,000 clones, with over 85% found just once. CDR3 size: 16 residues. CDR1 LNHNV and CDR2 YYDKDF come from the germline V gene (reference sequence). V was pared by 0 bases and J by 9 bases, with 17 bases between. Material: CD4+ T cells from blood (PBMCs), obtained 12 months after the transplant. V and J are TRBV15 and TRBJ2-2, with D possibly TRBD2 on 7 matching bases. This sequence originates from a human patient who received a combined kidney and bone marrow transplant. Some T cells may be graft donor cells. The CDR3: CATSRDGGASIRELFF. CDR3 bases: TGTGCCACCAGCAGAGATGGGGGGGCGAGTATAAGGGAGCTGTTTTTT.